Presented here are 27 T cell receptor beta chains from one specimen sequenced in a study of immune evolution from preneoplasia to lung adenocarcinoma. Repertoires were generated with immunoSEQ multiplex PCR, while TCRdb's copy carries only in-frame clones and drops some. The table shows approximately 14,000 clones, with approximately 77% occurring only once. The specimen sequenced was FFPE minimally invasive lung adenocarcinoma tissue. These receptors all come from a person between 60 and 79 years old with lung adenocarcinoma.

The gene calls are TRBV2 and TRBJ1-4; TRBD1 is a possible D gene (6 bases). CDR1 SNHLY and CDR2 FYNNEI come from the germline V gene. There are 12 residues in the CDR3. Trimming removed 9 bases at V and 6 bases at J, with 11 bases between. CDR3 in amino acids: CASSRGDEKLFF. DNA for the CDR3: TGTGCCAGTAGTAGGGGGGATGAAAAACTGTTTTTT.

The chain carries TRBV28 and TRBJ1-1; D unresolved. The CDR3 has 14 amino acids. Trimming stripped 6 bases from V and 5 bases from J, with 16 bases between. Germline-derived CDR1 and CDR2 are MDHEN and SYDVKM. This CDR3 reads CASRPSLAGTEAFF. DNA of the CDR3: TGTGCCAGCAGACCTTCTCTGGCGGGGACTGAAGCTTTCTTT.

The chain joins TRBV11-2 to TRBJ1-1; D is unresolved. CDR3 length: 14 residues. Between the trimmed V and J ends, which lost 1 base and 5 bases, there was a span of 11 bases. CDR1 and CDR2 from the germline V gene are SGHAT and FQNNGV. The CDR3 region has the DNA TGTGCCAGCAGCTTAGGCAGGTACTCTACTGAAGCTTTCTTT. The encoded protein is CASSLGRYSTEAFF.

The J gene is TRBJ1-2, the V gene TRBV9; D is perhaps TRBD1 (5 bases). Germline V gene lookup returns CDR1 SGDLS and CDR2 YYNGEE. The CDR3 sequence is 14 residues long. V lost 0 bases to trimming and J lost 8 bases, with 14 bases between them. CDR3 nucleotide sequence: TGTGCCAGCAGCGTAGATTCGGGGCGAGGGGGCTACACCTTC. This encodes CASSVDSGRGGYTF.

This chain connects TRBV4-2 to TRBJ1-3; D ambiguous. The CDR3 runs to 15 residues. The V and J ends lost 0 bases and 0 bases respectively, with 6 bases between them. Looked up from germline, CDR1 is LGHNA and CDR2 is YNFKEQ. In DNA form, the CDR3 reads TGTGCCAGCAGCCAAGAGGGCGCCTCTGGAAACACCATATATTTT. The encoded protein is CASSQEGASGNTIYF.

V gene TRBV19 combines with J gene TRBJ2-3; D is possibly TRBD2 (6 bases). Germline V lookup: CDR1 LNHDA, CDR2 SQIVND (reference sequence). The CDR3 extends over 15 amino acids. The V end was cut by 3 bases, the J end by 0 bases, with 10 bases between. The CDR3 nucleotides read TGTGCCAGTAGTATCGGGGGATATAGCACAGATACGCAGTATTTT. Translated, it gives CASSIGGYSTDTQYF.

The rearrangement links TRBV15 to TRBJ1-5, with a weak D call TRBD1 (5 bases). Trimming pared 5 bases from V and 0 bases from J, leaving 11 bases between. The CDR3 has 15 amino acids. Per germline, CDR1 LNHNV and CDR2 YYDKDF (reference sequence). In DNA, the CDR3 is TGTGCCACCAGCGAGACAGCTTATAGCAATCAGCCCCAGCATTTT. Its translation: CATSETAYSNQPQHF. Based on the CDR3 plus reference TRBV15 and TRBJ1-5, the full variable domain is DAMVIQNPRYQVTQFGKPVTLSCSQTLNHNVMYWYQQKSSQAPKLLFHYYDKDFNNEADTPDNFQSRRPNTSFCFLDIRSPGLGDTAMYLCATSETAYSNQPQHFGDGTRLSIL.

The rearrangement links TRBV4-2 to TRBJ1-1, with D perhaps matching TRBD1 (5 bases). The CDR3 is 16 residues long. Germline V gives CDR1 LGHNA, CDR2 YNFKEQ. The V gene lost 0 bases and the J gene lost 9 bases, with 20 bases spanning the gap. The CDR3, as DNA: TGTGCCAGCAGCCAAGATTCGGGGAGGGGTGTAGATAAAGCTTTCTTT. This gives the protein CASSQDSGRGVDKAFF.

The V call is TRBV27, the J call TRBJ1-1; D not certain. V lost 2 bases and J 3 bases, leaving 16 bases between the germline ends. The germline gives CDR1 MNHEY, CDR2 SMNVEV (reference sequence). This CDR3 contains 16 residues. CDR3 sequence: CASSLLGPLADTEAFF. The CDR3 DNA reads TGTGCCAGCAGTTTACTAGGGCCCCTTGCGGACACTGAAGCTTTCTTT.

Here the CDR3 DNA reads TGTGCCAGCAGCTCCGGACAGGGGTCCGGGGCCAACGTCCTGACTTTC. This encodes CASSSGQGSGANVLTF. V usage is TRBV7-9 and J usage is TRBJ2-6; 9 positions agree with TRBD1. The CDR3 has 16 amino acids. The germline V gene has CDR1 SEHNR and CDR2 FQNEAQ (reference sequence). V gave up 4 bases and J gave up 4 bases; unmatched junction bases: 5.

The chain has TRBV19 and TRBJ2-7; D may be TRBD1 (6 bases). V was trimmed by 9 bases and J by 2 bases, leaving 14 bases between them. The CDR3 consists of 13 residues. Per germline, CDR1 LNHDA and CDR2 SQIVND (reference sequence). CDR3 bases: TGTGCCAGCCGCCAGACAGGTACCTACGAGCAGTACTTC. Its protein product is CASRQTGTYEQYF.

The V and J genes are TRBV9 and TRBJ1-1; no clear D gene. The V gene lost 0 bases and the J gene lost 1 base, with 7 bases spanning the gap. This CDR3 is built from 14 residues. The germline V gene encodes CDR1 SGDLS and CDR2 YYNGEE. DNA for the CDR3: TGTGCCAGCAGCGTAGATGCGGAGAACACTGAAGCTTTCTTT. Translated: CASSVDAENTEAFF.

CDR3 bases: TGTGCCAGCAGCCATGGTGGGGGGGCCTACGAGCAGTACTTC. It translates to CASSHGGGAYEQYF. The chain employs TRBV7-9 and TRBJ2-7; 7 bases fit TRBD2. Losses at the gene ends were 5 bases for V and 2 bases for J; bases not matched to a gene: 6. CDR1 and CDR2 from the germline V gene are SEHNR and FQNEAQ (reference sequence). The CDR3 has 14 residues.

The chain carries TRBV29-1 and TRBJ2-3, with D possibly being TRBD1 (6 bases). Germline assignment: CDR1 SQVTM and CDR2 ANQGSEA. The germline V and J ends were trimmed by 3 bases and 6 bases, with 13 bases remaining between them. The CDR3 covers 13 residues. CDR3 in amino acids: CSVEGARSDTQYF. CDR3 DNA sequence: TGCAGCGTTGAGGGGGCTAGGTCCGATACGCAGTATTTT.

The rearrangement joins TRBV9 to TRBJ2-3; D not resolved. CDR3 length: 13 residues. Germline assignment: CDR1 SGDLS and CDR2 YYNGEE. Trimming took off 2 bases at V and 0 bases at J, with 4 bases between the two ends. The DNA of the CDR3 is TGTGCCAGCAGCGTTACGAGCACAGATACGCAGTATTTT. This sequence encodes CASSVTSTDTQYF.

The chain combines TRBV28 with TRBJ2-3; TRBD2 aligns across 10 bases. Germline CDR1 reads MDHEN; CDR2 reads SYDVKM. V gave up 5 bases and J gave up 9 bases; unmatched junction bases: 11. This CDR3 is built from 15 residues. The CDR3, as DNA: TGTGCCAGCAGTACCCGCTTAGCGGGAGGTCGGACGCAGTATTTT. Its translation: CASSTRLAGGRTQYF.

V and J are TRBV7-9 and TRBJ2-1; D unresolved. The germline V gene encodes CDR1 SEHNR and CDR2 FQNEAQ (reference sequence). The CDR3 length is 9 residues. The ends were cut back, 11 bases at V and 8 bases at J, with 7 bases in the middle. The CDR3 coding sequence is TGTGCCCTGGGATATGAGCAGTTCTTC. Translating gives CALGYEQFF.

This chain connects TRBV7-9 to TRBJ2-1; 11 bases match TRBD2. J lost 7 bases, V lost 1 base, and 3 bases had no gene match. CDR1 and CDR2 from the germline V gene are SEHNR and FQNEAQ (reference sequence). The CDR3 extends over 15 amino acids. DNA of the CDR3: TGTGCCAGCAGCTTAGAGGCTAGCGGGAGGAATGAGCAGTTCTTC. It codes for CASSLEASGRNEQFF.

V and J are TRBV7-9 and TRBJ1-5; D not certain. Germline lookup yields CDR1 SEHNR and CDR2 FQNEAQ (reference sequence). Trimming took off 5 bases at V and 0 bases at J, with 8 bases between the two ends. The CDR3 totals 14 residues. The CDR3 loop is CASSPGLSNQPQHF. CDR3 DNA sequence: TGTGCCAGCAGCCCTGGGCTTAGCAATCAGCCCCAGCATTTT. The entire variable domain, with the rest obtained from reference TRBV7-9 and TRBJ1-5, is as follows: DTGVSQNPRHKITKRGQNVTFRCDPISEHNRLYWYRQTLGQGPEFLTYFQNEAQLEKSRLLSDRFSAERPKGSFSTLEIQRTEQGDSAMYLCASSPGLSNQPQHFGDGTRLSIL.

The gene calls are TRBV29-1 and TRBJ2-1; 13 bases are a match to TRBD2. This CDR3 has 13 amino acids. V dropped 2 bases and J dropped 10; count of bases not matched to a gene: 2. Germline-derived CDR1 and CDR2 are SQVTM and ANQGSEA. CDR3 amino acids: CSVEKTSGREQFF. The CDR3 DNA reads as TGCAGCGTTGAAAAGACTAGCGGGAGGGAGCAGTTCTTC.

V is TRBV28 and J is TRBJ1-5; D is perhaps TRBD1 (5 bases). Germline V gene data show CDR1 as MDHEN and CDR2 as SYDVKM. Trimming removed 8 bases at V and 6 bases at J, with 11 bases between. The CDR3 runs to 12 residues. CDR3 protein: CASAEGTQPQHF. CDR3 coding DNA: TGTGCCAGCGCCGAGGGGACTCAGCCCCAGCATTTT.

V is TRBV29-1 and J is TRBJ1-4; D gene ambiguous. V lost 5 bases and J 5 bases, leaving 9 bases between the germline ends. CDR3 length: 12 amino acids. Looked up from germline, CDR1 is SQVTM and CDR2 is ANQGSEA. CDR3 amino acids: CSVRGLNEKLFF. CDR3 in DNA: TGCAGCGTTCGAGGGTTGAATGAAAAACTGTTTTTT.

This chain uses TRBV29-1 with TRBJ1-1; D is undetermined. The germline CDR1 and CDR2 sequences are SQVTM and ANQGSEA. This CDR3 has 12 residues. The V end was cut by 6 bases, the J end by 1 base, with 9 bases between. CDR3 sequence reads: CSVQRGNTEAFF. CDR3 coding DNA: TGCAGCGTACAGCGGGGGAACACTGAAGCTTTCTTT.

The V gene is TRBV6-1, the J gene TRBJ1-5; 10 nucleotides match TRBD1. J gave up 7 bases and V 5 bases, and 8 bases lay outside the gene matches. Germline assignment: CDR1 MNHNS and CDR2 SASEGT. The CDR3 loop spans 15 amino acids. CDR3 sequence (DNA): TGTGCCAGCAGTTCCGGGACAGGGGCTGGGCAGCCCCAGCATTTT. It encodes CASSSGTGAGQPQHF.

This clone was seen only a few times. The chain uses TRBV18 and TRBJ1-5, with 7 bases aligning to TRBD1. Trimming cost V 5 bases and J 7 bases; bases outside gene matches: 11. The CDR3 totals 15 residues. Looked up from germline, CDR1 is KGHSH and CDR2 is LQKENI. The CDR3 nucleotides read TGTGCCAGCTCAAACCTACAGGGGCCCGGGCAGCCCCAGCATTTT. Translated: CASSNLQGPGQPQHF. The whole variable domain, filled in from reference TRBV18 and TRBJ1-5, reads NAGVMQNPRHLVRRRGQEARLRCSPMKGHSHVYWYRQLPEEGLKFMVYLQKENIIDESGMPKERFSAEFPKEGPSILRIQQVVRGDSAAYFCASSNLQGPGQPQHFGDGTRLSIL.

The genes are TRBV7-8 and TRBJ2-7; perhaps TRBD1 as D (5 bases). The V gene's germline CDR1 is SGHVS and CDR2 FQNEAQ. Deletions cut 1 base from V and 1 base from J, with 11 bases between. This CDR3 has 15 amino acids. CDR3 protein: CASSLGGSNSYEQYF. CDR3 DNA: TGTGCCAGCAGCTTAGGGGGCAGCAATTCCTACGAGCAGTACTTC.

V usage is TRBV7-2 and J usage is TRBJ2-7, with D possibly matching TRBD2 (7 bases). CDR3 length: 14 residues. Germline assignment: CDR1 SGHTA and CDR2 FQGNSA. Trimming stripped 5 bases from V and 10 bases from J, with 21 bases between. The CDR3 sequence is CASSPKSGGLDQYF. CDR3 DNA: TGTGCCAGCAGCCCAAAATCGGGGGGCCTTGACCAGTACTTC.